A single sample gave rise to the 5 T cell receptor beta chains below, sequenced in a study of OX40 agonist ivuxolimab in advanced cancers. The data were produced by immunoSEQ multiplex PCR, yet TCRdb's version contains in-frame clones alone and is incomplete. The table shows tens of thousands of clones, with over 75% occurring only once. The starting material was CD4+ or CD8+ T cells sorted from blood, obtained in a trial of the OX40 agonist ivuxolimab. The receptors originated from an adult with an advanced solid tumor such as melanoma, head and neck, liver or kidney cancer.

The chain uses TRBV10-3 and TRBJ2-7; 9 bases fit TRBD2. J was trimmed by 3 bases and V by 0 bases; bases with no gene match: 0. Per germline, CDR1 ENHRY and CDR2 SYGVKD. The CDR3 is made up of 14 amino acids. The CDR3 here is CAISESTSGYEQYF. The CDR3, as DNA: TGTGCCATCAGTGAGTCGACTAGCGGCTACGAGCAGTACTTC.

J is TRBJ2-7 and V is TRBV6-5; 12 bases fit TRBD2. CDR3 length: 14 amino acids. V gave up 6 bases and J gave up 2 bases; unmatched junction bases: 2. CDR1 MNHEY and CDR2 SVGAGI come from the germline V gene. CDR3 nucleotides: TGTGCCAGCAGACGACTAGCGGGGGCCTACGAGCAGTACTTC. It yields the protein CASRRLAGAYEQYF.

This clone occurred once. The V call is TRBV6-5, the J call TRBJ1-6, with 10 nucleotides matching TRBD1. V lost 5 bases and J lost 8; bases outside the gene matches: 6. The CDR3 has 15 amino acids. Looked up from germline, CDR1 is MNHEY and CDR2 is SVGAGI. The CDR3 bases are TGTGCCAGCAGTCCCACCGGGACAGGGGATTCACCCCTCCACTTT. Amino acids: CASSPTGTGDSPLHF.

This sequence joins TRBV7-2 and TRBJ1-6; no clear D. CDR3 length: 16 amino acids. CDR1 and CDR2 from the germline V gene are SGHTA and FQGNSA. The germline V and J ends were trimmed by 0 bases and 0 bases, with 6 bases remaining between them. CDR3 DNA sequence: TGTGCCAGCAGCTTAGCGGTCAGCTCCTATAATTCACCCCTCCACTTT. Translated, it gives CASSLAVSSYNSPLHF.

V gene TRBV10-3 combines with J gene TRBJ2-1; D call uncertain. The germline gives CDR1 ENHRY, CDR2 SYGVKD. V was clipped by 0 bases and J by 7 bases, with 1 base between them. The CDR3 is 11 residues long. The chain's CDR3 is CAISESNEQFF. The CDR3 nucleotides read TGTGCCATCAGTGAGTCGAATGAGCAGTTCTTC.